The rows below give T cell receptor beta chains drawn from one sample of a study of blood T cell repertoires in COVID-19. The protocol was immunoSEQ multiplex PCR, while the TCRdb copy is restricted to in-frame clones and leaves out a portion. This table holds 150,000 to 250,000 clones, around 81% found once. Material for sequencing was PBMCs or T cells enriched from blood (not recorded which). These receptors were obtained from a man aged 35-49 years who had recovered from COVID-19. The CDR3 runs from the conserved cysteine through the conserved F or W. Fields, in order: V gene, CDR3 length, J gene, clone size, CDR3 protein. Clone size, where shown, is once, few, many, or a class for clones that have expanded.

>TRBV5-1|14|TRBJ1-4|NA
CASSFAGADEKLFF
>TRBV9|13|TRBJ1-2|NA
CASSKQGAAGYTF
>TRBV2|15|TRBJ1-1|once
CASRVGQEPNTEAFF
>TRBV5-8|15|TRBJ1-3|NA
CASSLGLRSGNTIYF
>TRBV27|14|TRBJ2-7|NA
CASSLSLGPYEQYF
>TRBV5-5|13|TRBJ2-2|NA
CASSFGRTGELFF
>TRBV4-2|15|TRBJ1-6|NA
CASSQGGRYNSPLHF
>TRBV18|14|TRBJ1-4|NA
CASSPRDRGEKLFF
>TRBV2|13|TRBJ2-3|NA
CASTRSAGIARDF
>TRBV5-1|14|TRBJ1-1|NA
CASSLSAGVAEAFF
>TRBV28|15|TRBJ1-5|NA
CASKTGTYSNQPQHF
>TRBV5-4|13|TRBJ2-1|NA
CASSPGGGDEQFF
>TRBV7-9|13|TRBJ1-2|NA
CASSLPGFKGYTF
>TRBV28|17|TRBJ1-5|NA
CASSPLILDRKGQPQHF
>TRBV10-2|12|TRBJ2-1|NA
CASTPAGGKQFF
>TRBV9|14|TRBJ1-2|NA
CASSPQGFPNGYTF
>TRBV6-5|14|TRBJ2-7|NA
CASRMRFNSYEQYF
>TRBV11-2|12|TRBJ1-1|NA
CASSLNRARAFF
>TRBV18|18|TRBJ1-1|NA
CASSPSLRDRGVNTEAFF
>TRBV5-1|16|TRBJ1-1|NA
CASSLGGQVMNTEAFF
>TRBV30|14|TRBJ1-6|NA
CAWSQAGESSPLHF
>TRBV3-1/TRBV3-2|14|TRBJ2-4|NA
CASSQRGTSGRIYF
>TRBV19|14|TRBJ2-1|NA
CASQSGGDYNEQFF
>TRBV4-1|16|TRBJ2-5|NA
CASSLQAQNYQETQYF
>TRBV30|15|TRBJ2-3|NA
CAWTRLATSTDTQYF
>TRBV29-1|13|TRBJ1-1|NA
CSVGEGRDTEAFF
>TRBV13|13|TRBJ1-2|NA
CASSLGQGDGYTF
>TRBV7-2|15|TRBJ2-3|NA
CASSLGGTSTDTQYF
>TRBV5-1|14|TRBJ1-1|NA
CASSFGQPNTEAFF
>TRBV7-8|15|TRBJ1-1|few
CASSLVGQGGTEAFF
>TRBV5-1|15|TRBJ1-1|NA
CASSLGGQVNTEAFF
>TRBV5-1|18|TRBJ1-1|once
CASSWSLKGSTMNTEAFF
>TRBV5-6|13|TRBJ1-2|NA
CASSLTSNYGYTF
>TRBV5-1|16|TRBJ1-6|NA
CASSLDAPPYNSPLHF
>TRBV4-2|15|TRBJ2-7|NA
CASSQGQVGDYEQYF
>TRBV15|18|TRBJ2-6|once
CATSKNPGQGAGANVLTF
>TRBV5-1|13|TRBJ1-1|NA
CASSLEGNTEAFF
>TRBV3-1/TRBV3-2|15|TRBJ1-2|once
CASSPTWEGRYGYTF
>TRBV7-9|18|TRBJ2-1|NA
CASSKSIYRQGGGNEQFF
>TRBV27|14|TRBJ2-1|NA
CASSFVGGHNEQFF
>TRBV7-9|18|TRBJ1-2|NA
CASSLESTGGYNFYGYTF
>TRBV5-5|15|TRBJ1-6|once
CASSLVPGWDSPLHF
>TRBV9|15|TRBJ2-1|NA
CASSNRLAGSNEQFF
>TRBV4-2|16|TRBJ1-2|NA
CASSQDPGEKNYGYTF
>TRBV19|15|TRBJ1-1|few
CASSKDRPPHTEAFF
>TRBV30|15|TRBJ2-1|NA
CAWSVPGTSGGSSLF
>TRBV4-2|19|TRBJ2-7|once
CASSQDTSSGRGAPYEQYF
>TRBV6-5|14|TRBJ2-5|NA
CASTGLQGQETQYF
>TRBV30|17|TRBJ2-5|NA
CAWSRSSFAGVQETQYF
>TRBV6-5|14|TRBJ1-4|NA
CASSYSVRQVKLFF
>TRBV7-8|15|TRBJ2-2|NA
CASSPGTGVTGELFF
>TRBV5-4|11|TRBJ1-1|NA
CASSLSGEAFF
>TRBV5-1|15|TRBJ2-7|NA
CASSLGTGPSYEQYF
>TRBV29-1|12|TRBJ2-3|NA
CSVGPRTDTQYF
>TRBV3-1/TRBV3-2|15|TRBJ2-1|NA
CASSPGLVGRNEQFF